Below are 2 T cell receptor beta chains sequenced from a single sample in a study of cytomegalovirus exposure and HLA in healthy donors. PCR used 60 Vbeta primers and 13 Jbeta primers. Some clones are missing from TCRdb's copy, which holds only in-frame ones; the method was immunoSEQ multiplex PCR. The profile shows 140,000 to 150,000 clones, roughly four fifths of them singletons. The sample comprised PBMCs. These receptors all come from a woman in her sixties or seventies in good health and CMV-seropositive.

The chain uses TRBV19 and TRBJ2-6, with a tentative D call TRBD1 (6 bases). Germline V gene sequence: CDR1 LNHDA, CDR2 SQIVND (reference sequence). V was cut by 0 bases and J by 5 bases, with 14 bases left in between. The CDR3 consists of 17 residues. The CDR3 DNA sequence: TGTGCCAGTAGTATAGATATAGGGGGAGCATGGGCCAACGTCCTGACTTTC. Translating it yields CASSIDIGGAWANVLTF. The full variable domain, rest sourced from reference TRBV19 and TRBJ2-6, is DGGITQSPKYLFRKEGQNVTLSCEQNLNHDAMYWYRQDPGQGLRLIYYSQIVNDFQKGDIAEGYSVSREKKESFPLTVTSAQKNPTAFYLCASSIDIGGAWANVLTFGAGSRLTVL.

This clone has a handful of counts. The chain couples TRBV28 to TRBJ2-4; TRBD1 is a possible D gene (5 bases). This CDR3 comprises 15 residues. Trimming took off 5 bases at V and 5 bases at J, with 16 bases between the two ends. The germline gives CDR1 MDHEN, CDR2 SYDVKM. CDR3 bases: TGTGCCAGCAGTGGGGCGAGTCCCCTGCAAAACATTCAGTACTTC. It is translated as CASSGASPLQNIQYF. The variable domain in full, completed from reference TRBV28 and TRBJ2-4, reads DVKVTQSSRYLVKRTGEKVFLECVQDMDHENMFWYRQDPGLGLRLIYFSYDVKMKEKGDIPEGYSVSREKKERFSLILESASTNQTSMYLCASSGASPLQNIQYFGAGTRLSVL.